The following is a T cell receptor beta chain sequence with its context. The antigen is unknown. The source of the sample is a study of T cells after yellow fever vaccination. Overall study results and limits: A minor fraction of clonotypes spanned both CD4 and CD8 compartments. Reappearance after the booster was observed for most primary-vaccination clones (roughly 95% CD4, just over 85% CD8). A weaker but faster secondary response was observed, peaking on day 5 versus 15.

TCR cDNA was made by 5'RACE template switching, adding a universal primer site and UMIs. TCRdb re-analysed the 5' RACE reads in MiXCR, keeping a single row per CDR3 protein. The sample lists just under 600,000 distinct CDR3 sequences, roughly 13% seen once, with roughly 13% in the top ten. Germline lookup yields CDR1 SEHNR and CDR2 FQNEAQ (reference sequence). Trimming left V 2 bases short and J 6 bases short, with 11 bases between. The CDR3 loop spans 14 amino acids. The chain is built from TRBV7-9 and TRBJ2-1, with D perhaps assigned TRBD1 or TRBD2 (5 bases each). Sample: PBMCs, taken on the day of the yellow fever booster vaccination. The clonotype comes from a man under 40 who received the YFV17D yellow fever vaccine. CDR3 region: CASSLSGTSNEQFF. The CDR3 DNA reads TGTGCCAGCAGCTTATCGGGGACCTCCAATGAGCAGTTCTTC.